The T cell receptor (beta chain) described here comes from a study of blood T cell repertoires in COVID-19. Overall study context: Spain, Italy and the United States supplied samples that represented acute and convalescent COVID-19.

Sequencing was performed with immunoSEQ multiplex PCR; in TCRdb, only in-frame clones are kept and a portion is missing. The repertoire includes roughly 120,000 clones, roughly 79% of them detected once, and 7.5% sits in the top ten. Only a few counts were recorded for this clone. The V and J ends lost 2 bases and 1 base respectively, with 15 bases between them. There are 16 residues in the CDR3. CDR1 and CDR2 (germline): MDHEN, SYDVKM. The TCR comes from a man between 65 and 85 years old with active or convalescent COVID-19. The sequencing sample was made of peripheral blood. The chain combines TRBV28 with TRBJ2-7; TRBD1 is a possible D gene (6 bases). CDR3: CASSLEITGLSYEQYF. The CDR3 nucleotides are TGTGCCAGCAGTTTAGAGATTACAGGGCTTTCCTACGAGCAGTACTTC.